The sequence of this T cell receptor beta chain was determined in a study of blood T cell repertoires in COVID-19. Study-wide context: T cells, B-cell-depleted T cells, or PBMCs provided the cDNA or gDNA that served as material.

Only in-frame clones appear in the TCRdb table, and some are missing; sequencing was by immunoSEQ multiplex PCR. This sample has tens of thousands of clones, with over 75% found just once. This CDR3 has 14 amino acids. The V gene's germline CDR1 is WSHSY and CDR2 SAAADI. Trimming took 7 bases from V and 0 from J, leaving 12 bases between them. This chain links TRBV10-2 with TRBJ1-2; maybe TRBD1 (5 bases). The TCR comes from a man in his 70s with active or convalescent COVID-19. The sequencing input was peripheral blood. Here the CDR3 DNA reads TGCGCCAGCACAGGGTCCCTTGCTAACTATGGCTACACCTTC. Translating gives CASTGSLANYGYTF.